Presented here are 11 T cell receptor beta chains from one specimen sequenced in a study of T-cell memory formation after mild COVID-19. TCRdb reprocessed the 5' RACE reads via MiXCR and lists one record per CDR3 protein. The table includes fewer than 95,000 distinct CDR3 sequences, about 12% detected once. The source material was PBMCs or a T cell subset sorted from them (not recorded which). The receptors originated from an adult woman who had mild COVID-19 (a few samples of this study predate the infection). Cell type and time point are not known.

The CDR3 region has the DNA TGCGCCAGCACCCGCCAGACAGCTGCGCAGGGGGACACTGAAGCTTTCTTT. This codes for CASTRQTAAQGDTEAFF. V usage is TRBV4-1 and J usage is TRBJ1-1; 7 positions agree with TRBD1. With 7 bases clipped from V and 3 bases from J, the junction kept 17 bases outside the gene matches. This CDR3 has 17 amino acids. Germline V gene data show CDR1 as MGHRA and CDR2 as YSYEKL.

This clonotype was recorded many times. V gene TRBV7-2 combines with J gene TRBJ2-7; 16 positions agree with TRBD2. Germline values: CDR1 SGHTA, CDR2 FQGNSA. The ends lost 4 bases at V and 4 bases at J; junction bases unmatched: 4. The CDR3 is 16 residues long. The CDR3 DNA follows: TGTGCCAGCAGCTCCGGGACTAGCGGGAGGGTGTACGAGCAGTACTTC. Protein: CASSSGTSGRVYEQYF.

This clonotype was counted only a few times. This rearrangement joins TRBV6-5 to TRBJ2-3; TRBD1 might be the D (6 bases). The CDR3 sequence is 20 residues long. Germline-derived CDR1 and CDR2 are MNHEY and SVGAGI. V was cut by 4 bases and J by 4 bases, with 30 bases left in between. The CDR3 region has the DNA TGTGCCAGCAGTTCCCAATATACGGCCCGCCAGGGGTACACCCCAGATACGCAGTATTTT. The encoded protein is CASSSQYTARQGYTPDTQYF.

The gene calls are TRBV5-1 and TRBJ2-2, with 9 bases that match TRBD1. Germline values: CDR1 SGHRS, CDR2 YFSETQ. The CDR3 spans 14 residues. Germline trimming cut 5 bases from V and 6 bases from J; bases unmatched to any gene: 5. The CDR3 region has the DNA TGCGCCAGCAGTACCGGGACAGGGTCCGGGGAGCTGTTTTTT. Translating gives CASSTGTGSGELFF.

This clonotype was recorded many times. The chain carries TRBV5-1 and TRBJ2-5, with TRBD2 matching over 7 bases. The CDR3 sequence is 15 residues long. After removal of 4 bases from V and 1 base from J, the junction contained 7 bases not matched to a gene. The V gene's germline CDR1 is SGHRS and CDR2 YFSETQ. This chain's CDR3 is CASSRSGIIQETQYF. CDR3 DNA: TGCGCCAGCAGCCGCAGCGGGATAATCCAAGAGACCCAGTACTTC.

This clonotype came up a few times. The chain uses TRBV7-9 and TRBJ2-2, with D possibly being TRBD1 or TRBD2 (5 bases each). CDR3 length: 16 residues. The germline V gene encodes CDR1 SEHNR and CDR2 FQNEAQ (reference sequence). Trimming removed 7 bases from V and 4 bases from J, with 19 bases in between. Written as DNA, the CDR3 is TGTGCCAGCATCTCCGAAACGGGGCTGGGCACCGGGGAGCTGTTTTTT. Its protein is CASISETGLGTGELFF.

The J gene is TRBJ2-7, the V gene TRBV13; D gene uncertain. Germline CDR1 reads PRHDT; CDR2 reads FYEKMQ (reference sequence). This CDR3 has 13 amino acids. The V gene lost 4 bases and the J gene lost 4 bases, with 11 bases spanning the gap. For the CDR3, the DNA is TGTGCCAGCAGCTCCACCGGACGGTACGAGCAGTACTTC. This translates into CASSSTGRYEQYF.

This CDR3 is CASSLDQGNSYEQYF. In DNA form, the CDR3 reads TGCGCCAGCAGCTTGGATCAGGGGAACTCCTACGAGCAGTACTTC. The chain couples TRBV5-1 to TRBJ2-7; tentative D call: TRBD1 (6 bases). CDR1 and CDR2 from the germline V gene are SGHRS and YFSETQ. The V end was cut by 0 bases, the J end by 0 bases, with 10 bases between. The CDR3 totals 15 residues.

This clonotype was recorded many times. The V and J genes are TRBV4-3 and TRBJ2-3; 7 bases match TRBD2. Germline CDR1 reads LGHNA; CDR2 reads YSLEER. V lost 4 bases and J lost 6; bases outside the gene matches: 7. The CDR3 has 14 residues. The DNA of the CDR3 is TGCGCCAGCAGCCCCTCGACTAGCCTGGATACGCAGTATTTT. Translation gives CASSPSTSLDTQYF.

The V gene is TRBV24-1, the J gene TRBJ2-1; unclear D gene. There are 13 residues in the CDR3. The germline V gene encodes CDR1 KGHDR and CDR2 SFDVKD. The germline V and J ends were trimmed by 4 bases and 3 bases, with 6 bases remaining between them. The CDR3 protein is CATSDLSYNEQFF. For the CDR3, the DNA is TGTGCCACCAGTGACTTAAGCTACAATGAGCAGTTCTTC.

This clonotype has at least ten counts. The V call is TRBV5-6, the J call TRBJ2-3; a possible D gene is TRBD1 (5 bases). The CDR3 totals 17 residues. Germline values: CDR1 SGHDT, CDR2 YYEEEE. V was pared by 4 bases and J by 1 base, with 19 bases between. Here the CDR3 reads CASSPGAPPAGTDTQYF. CDR3 coding DNA: TGTGCCAGCAGCCCTGGGGCGCCTCCGGCTGGCACAGATACGCAGTATTTT.